Each of the 18 T cell receptor beta chains below was sequenced from the same sample in a study of T cell responses to AZD1222 COVID-19 vaccine. Assay used: immunoSEQ multiplex PCR; TCRdb lists only in-frame clones, some missing. The data show about 75,000 clones, around 88% seen once. The sequencing used peripheral blood, collected 28 days after the second dose of the MenACWY control vaccine. Source of these receptors: an adult who received the MenACWY meningococcal vaccine as a control.

This clone was seen just once. The V call is TRBV6-1, the J call TRBJ1-2; D is undetermined. V dropped 0 bases and J dropped 1 base, with 12 bases sitting between them. Germline assignment: CDR1 MNHNS and CDR2 SASEGT. The CDR3 loop spans 16 amino acids. The CDR3 DNA follows: TGTGCCAGCAGTGAAGCGCTAGGCGTACTTAACTATGGCTACACCTTC. Protein sequence: CASSEALGVLNYGYTF.

The CDR3 loop is CASSSLGAFYNEQFF. The CDR3 bases are TGTGCCAGCAGTTCGTTAGGGGCCTTCTACAATGAGCAGTTCTTC. The rearrangement joins TRBV28 to TRBJ2-1; a possible D gene is TRBD1 (5 bases). V gave up 4 bases and J gave up 3 bases, with 13 bases separating them. The CDR3 totals 15 residues. Per the germline V gene, CDR1 is MDHEN and CDR2 is SYDVKM.

The gene calls are TRBV7-8 and TRBJ1-1; D gene uncertain. The CDR3 sequence is 13 residues long. Per the germline V gene, CDR1 is SGHVS and CDR2 is FQNEAQ. V lost 5 bases and J lost 1, with 8 bases in between. The CDR3 here is CASSQPANTEAFF. Here the CDR3 DNA reads TGTGCCAGCAGCCAACCAGCGAACACTGAAGCTTTCTTT.

The rearrangement uses TRBV13 and TRBJ1-6, with a possible D match to TRBD1 (5 bases). This CDR3 comprises 14 residues. Trimming removed 3 bases from V and 8 bases from J, with 11 bases in between. Germline-derived CDR1 and CDR2 are PRHDT and FYEKMQ (reference sequence). The CDR3 nucleotides are TGTGCCAGCAGCTTCCGCAGGGTGGATTCACCCCTCCACTTT. Its translation is CASSFRRVDSPLHF.

The sample holds a few counts of this clone. This chain connects TRBV7-6 to TRBJ1-1; unclear D gene. The germline V gene has CDR1 SGHVS and CDR2 FNYEAQ. V was cut by 0 bases and J by 1 base, with 9 bases left in between. This CDR3 region has 15 residues. DNA for the CDR3: TGTGCCAGCAGCTTAGCCGGAAGGCCGAACACTGAAGCTTTCTTT. Amino acids: CASSLAGRPNTEAFF. Combining the CDR3 with reference TRBV7-6 and TRBJ1-1 gives the whole variable domain GAGVSQSPRYKVTKRGQDVALRCDPISGHVSLYWYRQALGQGPEFLTYFNYEAQQDKSGLPNDRFSAERPEGSISTLTIQRTEQRDSAMYRCASSLAGRPNTEAFFGQGTRLTVV.

V is TRBV30 and J is TRBJ1-1; D ambiguous. Germline V CDR1 and CDR2: GTSNPN, SVGIG (reference sequence). The V end was cut by 4 bases, the J end by 4 bases, with 7 bases between. The CDR3 sequence is 11 residues long. CDR3: CAWKGGTEAFF. The CDR3 bases are TGTGCCTGGAAAGGAGGCACTGAAGCTTTCTTT.

The V call is TRBV12-3 or TRBV12-4, the J call TRBJ2-1; D remains unclear. The CDR3 runs to 13 residues. Trimming took 6 bases from V and 5 from J, leaving 11 bases between them. CDR3 residues: CASSRDGNNEQFF. For the CDR3, the DNA is TGTGCCAGCAGCCGCGACGGAAACAATGAGCAGTTCTTC.

This sequence joins TRBV7-2 and TRBJ1-2; 8 bases fit TRBD1. This CDR3 has 15 residues. V dropped 1 base and J dropped 9; count of bases not matched to a gene: 10. The germline V gene encodes CDR1 SGHTA and CDR2 FQGNSA. The CDR3 region is CASSLVGQDNLRYTF. In DNA, the CDR3 is TGTGCCAGCAGCTTAGTGGGACAGGACAACTTACGCTACACCTTC. The variable domain in full, with the rest retrieved from reference TRBV7-2 and TRBJ1-2, is GAGVSQSPSNKVTEKGKDVELRCDPISGHTALYWYRQSLGQGLEFLIYFQGNSAPDKSGLPSDRFSAERTGGSVSTLTIQRTQQEDSAVYLCASSLVGQDNLRYTFGSGTRLTVV.

This chain links TRBV27 with TRBJ2-3, with D unresolved. The CDR3 totals 16 residues. V dropped 2 bases and J dropped 0 bases, with 12 bases sitting between them. Germline CDR1 MNHEY, CDR2 SMNVEV (reference sequence). The CDR3 sequence: CASSLIRVSSTDTQYF. The CDR3 bases are TGTGCCAGCAGTTTAATCCGAGTATCTAGCACAGATACGCAGTATTTT.

The V and J genes are TRBV12-5 and TRBJ1-1; D unresolved. Trimming stripped 7 bases from V and 11 bases from J, with 17 bases between. The CDR3 extends over 12 amino acids. Germline values: CDR1 LGHNT, CDR2 FRNRAP. The CDR3 spells CASASPPGRAFF. CDR3 nucleotide sequence: TGTGCTAGTGCCTCCCCTCCCGGGCGGGCTTTCTTT.

This chain joins TRBV2 and TRBJ2-7, with 9 nucleotides matching TRBD1. Germline values: CDR1 SNHLY, CDR2 FYNNEI. V was pared by 0 bases and J by 3 bases, with 3 bases of the junction left unmatched. The CDR3 is 15 residues long. This chain's CDR3 is CASSEAGTGIYEQYF. For the CDR3, the DNA is TGTGCCAGCAGTGAAGCAGGGACAGGGATCTACGAGCAGTACTTC.

This rearrangement joins TRBV18 to TRBJ2-1, with 12 bases that match TRBD1. Germline CDR1 is KGHSH and CDR2 is LQKENI. Trimming cost V 3 bases and J 7 bases; bases outside gene matches: 4. This CDR3 is built from 15 residues. The CDR3 DNA sequence: TGTGCCAGCTCACCCAGGGACAGGGGGCGGAATGAGCAGTTCTTC. Its translation is CASSPRDRGRNEQFF.

The rearrangement uses TRBV11-2 and TRBJ1-1; D is perhaps TRBD1 (5 bases). Germline V gene data show CDR1 as SGHAT and CDR2 as FQNNGV. This CDR3 has 18 residues. The V end lost 4 bases, the J end lost 1 base, and 22 bases lay between the germline ends. The CDR3 sequence: CASSSHNLGGARNTEAFF. In DNA form, the CDR3 reads TGTGCCAGCAGCTCACACAACTTGGGAGGGGCGAGGAACACTGAAGCTTTCTTT.

This sequence joins TRBV9 and TRBJ2-2, with D possibly being TRBD1 or TRBD2 (5 bases each). Germline lookup yields CDR1 SGDLS and CDR2 YYNGEE. The V end lost 4 bases, the J end lost 3 bases, and 16 bases lay between the germline ends. This CDR3 is built from 16 residues. This CDR3 reads CASSPGLGPYTGELFF. For the CDR3, the DNA is TGTGCCAGCAGCCCCGGACTGGGGCCGTACACCGGGGAGCTGTTTTTT.

This sequence joins TRBV19 and TRBJ2-3; the match to TRBD1 covers 8 bases. The germline gives CDR1 LNHDA, CDR2 SQIVND (reference sequence). After removal of 7 bases from V and 0 bases from J, the junction contained 9 bases not matched to a gene. This CDR3 contains 16 residues. The CDR3 reads CASKTQGVSSTDTQYF. Here the CDR3 DNA reads TGTGCCAGTAAAACACAGGGGGTCTCTAGCACAGATACGCAGTATTTT.

The genes are TRBV20-1 and TRBJ1-1; D is ambiguous. V lost 3 bases to trimming and J lost 5 bases, with 4 bases between them. There are 10 residues in the CDR3. The germline V gene has CDR1 DFQATT and CDR2 SNEGSKA (reference sequence). The CDR3 DNA reads TGCAGTGCTAGTTCTACTGAAGCTTTCTTT. It is translated as CSASSTEAFF.

The J gene is TRBJ2-2, the V gene TRBV29-1, with TRBD2 matching 14 bases. The germline gives CDR1 SQVTM, CDR2 ANQGSEA. V lost 6 bases and J lost 6; bases outside the gene matches: 6. The CDR3 runs 15 residues. CDR3 sequence reads: CSVGGTSGGSGELFF. The CDR3, as DNA: TGCAGCGTGGGCGGGACTAGCGGGGGATCCGGGGAGCTGTTTTTT.

The V call is TRBV6-1, the J call TRBJ1-3, with TRBD1 matching over 10 bases. V was pared by 1 base and J by 2 bases, with 2 bases of the junction left unmatched. Germline CDR1 MNHNS, CDR2 SASEGT. The CDR3 is made up of 16 amino acids. Here the CDR3 DNA reads TGTGCCAGCAGTGAAGGACAGGGGGCTACTGGAAACACCATATATTTT. Protein product: CASSEGQGATGNTIYF.